The 17 T cell receptor beta chains given below trace back to one sample, sequenced in a study of blood T cell repertoires in COVID-19 (dated by TCRdb to the early 2020s). Library method: the immunoSEQ multiplex PCR assay. This immuneACCESS table, as held by TCRdb, lists in-frame sequences with V and J called but not all clones. Of the missing ones, under half trace to an unresolved V gene in checked studies; the others have no known cause. The sample table contains approximately 260,000 clones; only one count was recorded for 87% of them. The biggest ten clones account for more than 5% of the sample. Sample: PBMCs or T cells enriched from blood (not recorded which). These receptors all stem from a woman in her twenties or thirties with acute COVID-19.

The chain links TRBV7-5 to TRBJ2-1; the table's D call, TRBD1, was not checked against the DNA. TRBV7-5 is given as a pseudogene. The CDR3 spans 19 residues. The CDR3 DNA follows: TGTGCCAGAAGCTTATGGCCCGGGACAGGGGCGATGACATACAATGAGCAGTTCTTC. As protein: CARSLWPGTGAMTYNEQFF.

The CDR3 nucleotides read TGTGCCAGCAGTTTCTTGCGGGCACCTGAGCAGTACTTC. Its protein is CASSFLRAPEQYF. V and J are TRBV27 and TRBJ2-7; possibly TRBD2 for D (5 bases). Trimming removed 3 bases at V and 7 bases at J, with 13 bases between. Germline V lookup: CDR1 MNHEY, CDR2 SMNVEV (reference sequence). The CDR3 has 13 residues.

The rearrangement joins TRBV27 to TRBJ1-6; 8 bases align to TRBD1. Germline values: CDR1 MNHEY, CDR2 SMNVEV (reference sequence). The V segment lost 7 bases and the J segment 7 bases; nucleotides outside the gene matches: 9. The CDR3 is 15 residues long. The CDR3: CASTRRTGKNSPLHF. The CDR3 DNA sequence: TGTGCCAGCACCCGAAGGACAGGGAAAAATTCACCCCTCCACTTT.

This clone has just one count. The chain has TRBV9 and TRBJ2-6; a weak D match, TRBD1 (5 bases). The V end was cut by 5 bases, the J end by 3 bases, with 9 bases between. CDR1 SGDLS and CDR2 YYNGEE come from the germline V gene. CDR3 length: 14 amino acids. Here the CDR3 DNA reads TGTGCCAGCAGGGGGCTAGGTGGGGCCAACGTCCTGACTTTC. Protein product: CASRGLGGANVLTF.

A note on this clone: Because the CDR3's place on the DNA is in doubt, the DNA is left out and the CDR3 is given as listed by TCRdb. V and J are TRBV21-1 and TRBJ2-2; the DNA was not compared with TRBD2, the D call given in the table. TRBV21-1 is assigned pseudogene status. Termini included, the CDR3 measures 15 amino acids. The CDR3 region is CASSKVGGGTGELFF.

The chain links TRBV5-6 to TRBJ1-5, with 9 bases fitting TRBD1. Germline assignment: CDR1 SGHDT and CDR2 YYEEEE. The CDR3 contains 13 residues. J lost 7 bases, V lost 5 bases, and 4 bases had no gene match. CDR3 region: CASSRDREQPQHF. In nucleotides, the CDR3 is TGTGCCAGCAGTCGGGACAGGGAACAGCCCCAGCATTTT. The full variable domain, its missing parts supplied by reference TRBV5-6 and TRBJ1-5, is DAGVTQSPTHLIKTRGQQVTLRCSPKSGHDTVSWYQQALGQGPQFIFQYYEEEERQRGNFPDRFSGHQFPNYSSELNVNALLLGDSALYLCASSRDREQPQHFGDGTRLSIL.

The rearrangement links TRBV9 to TRBJ2-4; 7 nucleotides match TRBD1. From germline, CDR1 is SGDLS and CDR2 YYNGEE. This CDR3 contains 20 residues. With V trimmed by 4 bases and J by 0 bases, 19 bases remained unmatched. The CDR3 is CASSPRGLGESSLAKNIQYF. In nucleotides, the CDR3 is TGTGCCAGCAGCCCGAGGGGGCTGGGGGAGTCGTCTCTAGCCAAAAACATTCAGTACTTC.

The rearrangement links TRBV4-2 to TRBJ2-1; 7 bases line up with TRBD2. The CDR3 spans 13 residues. Trimming removed 0 bases from V and 9 bases from J; junction bases left unmatched: 2. CDR1 and CDR2 from the germline V gene are LGHNA and YNFKEQ. CDR3 DNA sequence: TGTGCCAGCAGCCAAGACCGCGGGGGTGAGCAGTTCTTC. Protein product: CASSQDRGGEQFF.

The CDR3 nucleotides read TGTGCCAGCAGCTCCGTGAGGGCTGGTGAGCAGTTCTTC. Translation: CASSSVRAGEQFF. The chain recombines TRBV7-8 with TRBJ2-1; D possibly corresponds to TRBD2 (5 bases). The CDR3 contains 13 residues. Germline V gene lookup returns CDR1 SGHVS and CDR2 FQNEAQ. The V end lost 4 bases, the J end lost 9 bases, and 13 bases lay between the germline ends.

The chain recombines TRBV5-1 with TRBJ2-5; no definite D call. The germline V gene encodes CDR1 SGHRS and CDR2 YFSETQ. CDR3 length: 16 residues. V was pared by 0 bases and J by 2 bases, with 14 bases between. The CDR3 DNA reads TGCGCCAGCAGCTTGGGAGTTGAAATTGTACAAGAGACCCAGTACTTC. Protein product: CASSLGVEIVQETQYF.

This chain links TRBV5-1 with TRBJ1-5; D is perhaps TRBD1 (6 bases). There are 14 residues in the CDR3. Germline CDR1 is SGHRS and CDR2 is YFSETQ. V dropped 2 bases and J dropped 3 bases, with 9 bases sitting between them. The CDR3 region has the DNA TGCGCCAGCAGCTTACAGGGTGACAATCAGCCCCAGCATTTT. Encoded protein: CASSLQGDNQPQHF. Complete variable domain (other parts from reference TRBV5-1 and TRBJ1-5): KAGVTQTPRYLIKTRGQQVTLSCSPISGHRSVSWYQQTPGQGLQFLFEYFSETQRNKGNFPGRFSGRQFSNSRSEMNVSTLELGDSALYLCASSLQGDNQPQHFGDGTRLSIL.

The rearrangement joins TRBV28 to TRBJ2-7, with TRBD2 identical over 9 bases. The CDR3 is made up of 13 amino acids. CDR1 is MDHEN and CDR2 is SYDVKM in the germline V gene. The trim removed 6 bases at V and 7 bases at J, leaving 7 bases unmatched. The CDR3 sequence: CASSPGTSWEQYF. The DNA of the CDR3 is TGTGCCAGCAGCCCCGGGACTAGCTGGGAGCAGTACTTC.

The V call is TRBV7-6, the J call TRBJ2-1; 10 nucleotides agree with TRBD1. This CDR3 contains 14 residues. J was trimmed by 3 bases and V by 5 bases; bases with no gene match: 1. Germline lookup yields CDR1 SGHVS and CDR2 FNYEAQ. The CDR3 region has the DNA TGTGCCAGCAGCGGGACAGGGGTCTACAATGAGCAGTTCTTC. Translation: CASSGTGVYNEQFF.

The rearrangement links TRBV7-2 to TRBJ1-5, with D perhaps matching TRBD1 (6 bases). The length of the CDR3 is 14 residues. V lost 5 bases and J lost 7, with 15 bases in between. CDR1 and CDR2 (germline): SGHTA, FQGNSA. CDR3 coding DNA: TGTGCCAGCAGCCCCCGCCAGGGGCCACAGCCCCAGCATTTT. Its translation: CASSPRQGPQPQHF.

This chain uses TRBV9 with TRBJ2-7; 9 bases match TRBD2. The CDR3 extends over 16 amino acids. The trim removed 1 base at V and 6 bases at J, leaving 11 bases unmatched. The germline gives CDR1 SGDLS, CDR2 YYNGEE. The CDR3 coding sequence is TGTGCCAGCAGCGTATTAGCTAGCGGGGCGACAACCGAGCAGTACTTC. It translates to CASSVLASGATTEQYF.

CDR3 bases: TGCGCCAGCAGCCAAGCCCCGTCAGGGGACCTCATGAACACTGAAGCTTTCTTT. It encodes CASSQAPSGDLMNTEAFF. The chain uses TRBV4-3 and TRBJ1-1, with D perhaps matching TRBD1 (6 bases). CDR1 is LGHNA and CDR2 is YSLEER in the germline V gene. Trimming shortened V by 1 base and J by 0 bases, and 18 bases separated the two germline ends. CDR3 length: 18 amino acids.

The rearrangement uses TRBV2 and TRBJ2-3, with TRBD2 identical over 10 bases. CDR1 is SNHLY, CDR2 FYNNEI, per germline. Trimming at V came to 8 bases and at J to 2 bases, leaving 10 bases not matched to a gene. The CDR3 is 16 amino acids. This CDR3 is CASAVPAGGITDTQYF. CDR3 nucleotide sequence: TGTGCCAGCGCGGTCCCAGCGGGAGGGATCACAGATACGCAGTATTTT.